These T cell receptor beta chains were read from a single sample in a study of long-term antiretroviral therapy in people with HIV. TCRdb's table, derived via immunoSEQ multiplex PCR, lists solely in-frame clones and lacks some. The sample has some 29,000 clones; over 85% are singletons. This sample comprised unsorted PBMCs, obtained 6.2 years after starting antiretroviral therapy. The receptors come from a middle-aged man with HIV. Each CDR3 is given with its conserved first and last residue. The D gene is left open where the match is weak. Size values are once, few and many counts, or a class for expanded clones, and some rows have none.

v_call,d_call,clone_size,j_call,cdr3_nt,cdr3_aa
TRBV5-1,-,-,TRBJ2-7,TGCGCCAGCAGGAGCTCCTACGAGCAGTACTTC,CASRSSYEQYF
TRBV29-1,-,-,TRBJ2-7,TGCAGCGTTATTTCCCACCCGCGCTTC,CSVISHPRF
TRBV6-5,-,-,TRBJ1-1,TGTGCCAGCAGAAATGGACCGGGAGGCACTGAAGCTTTCTTT,CASRNGPGGTEAFF
TRBV7-2,-,-,TRBJ1-5,TGTGCCAGCAGCTTTCTGGGGCTAGACAATCAGCCCCAGCATTTT,CASSFLGLDNQPQHF
TRBV21-1,-,-,TRBJ2-7,TGTGCCAGCAGCAAAGTGGACCCGAGGGGCGAGCAGTACTTC,CASSKVDPRGEQYF
TRBV7-2,TRBD1,-,TRBJ2-7,TGTGCCAGCAGCCCCGGGGACAGATACTACGAGCAGTACTTC,CASSPGDRYYEQYF
TRBV11-1,TRBD1,-,TRBJ2-5,TGTGCCAGCAGCGACCGGGACAGCCAAGAGACCCAGTACTTC,CASSDRDSQETQYF
TRBV2,-,-,TRBJ1-1,TGTGCCAGCAGTGTATGGCAGATGAACACTGAAGCTTTCTTT,CASSVWQMNTEAFF
TRBV7-2,-,-,TRBJ1-5,TGTGCCAGCAGCAACACAGGGTCTAATCAGCCCCAGCATTTT,CASSNTGSNQPQHF
TRBV9,TRBD2,-,TRBJ2-2,TGTGCCAGCAGCGTAGTGGCTAGCGGGGGGACGTTTCAACCCGGGGAGCTGTTTTTT,CASSVVASGGTFQPGELFF
TRBV27,TRBD2,once,TRBJ2-3,TGTGCCAGCAGTCTTAGCGGGACTCTTGGGAATACGCAGTATTTT,CASSLSGTLGNTQYF
TRBV11-2,-,-,TRBJ1-1,TGTGCCAGCAGCTTGTCCCCCGGGTCTCACACTGAAGCTTTCTTT,CASSLSPGSHTEAFF
TRBV5-1,TRBD1,-,TRBJ2-7,TGCGCCAGCAGCTTGGCCGTGGGACAGGGGGCGTACGAGCAGTACTTC,CASSLAVGQGAYEQYF
TRBV7-8,-,-,TRBJ1-5,TGTGCCAGCAGCCCGGGAGGAGTCACCGTTGGCAATCAGCCCCAGCATTTT,CASSPGGVTVGNQPQHF
TRBV2,TRBD2,-,TRBJ2-3,TGTGCCAGCAGTGCGACTAGCGGAGGAATCTTCACAGATACGCAGTATTTT,CASSATSGGIFTDTQYF
TRBV7-9,-,few,TRBJ1-2,TGTGCCAGCAGCTTCGGCAGTCACTATGGCTACACCTTC,CASSFGSHYGYTF
TRBV2,-,-,TRBJ2-7,TGTGCCAGCAGTTCCCTTCTGGAGCAGTACTTC,CASSSLLEQYF
TRBV7-3,-,-,TRBJ2-1,TGTGCCAGCAGCTTAGGCGGGGTGGATGAGCAGTTCTTC,CASSLGGVDEQFF
TRBV10-3,-,-,TRBJ2-3,TGTGCCTCAAAGAATACAGATACGCAGTATTTT,CASKNTDTQYF
TRBV11-3,-,-,TRBJ2-2,TGTGCCAGCAGCTGGTCGGGGGCGAACACCGGGGAGCTGTTTTTT,CASSWSGANTGELFF